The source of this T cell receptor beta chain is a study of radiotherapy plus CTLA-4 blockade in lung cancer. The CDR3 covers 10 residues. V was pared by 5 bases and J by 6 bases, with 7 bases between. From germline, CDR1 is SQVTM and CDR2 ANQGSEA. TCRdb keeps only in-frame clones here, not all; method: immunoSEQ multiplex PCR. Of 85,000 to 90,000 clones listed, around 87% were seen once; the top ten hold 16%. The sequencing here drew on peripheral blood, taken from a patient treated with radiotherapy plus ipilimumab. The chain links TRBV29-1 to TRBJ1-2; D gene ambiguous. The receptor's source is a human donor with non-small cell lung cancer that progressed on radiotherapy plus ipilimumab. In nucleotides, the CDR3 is TGCAGCGTTTACGAGGATGGCTACACCTTC. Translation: CSVYEDGYTF.